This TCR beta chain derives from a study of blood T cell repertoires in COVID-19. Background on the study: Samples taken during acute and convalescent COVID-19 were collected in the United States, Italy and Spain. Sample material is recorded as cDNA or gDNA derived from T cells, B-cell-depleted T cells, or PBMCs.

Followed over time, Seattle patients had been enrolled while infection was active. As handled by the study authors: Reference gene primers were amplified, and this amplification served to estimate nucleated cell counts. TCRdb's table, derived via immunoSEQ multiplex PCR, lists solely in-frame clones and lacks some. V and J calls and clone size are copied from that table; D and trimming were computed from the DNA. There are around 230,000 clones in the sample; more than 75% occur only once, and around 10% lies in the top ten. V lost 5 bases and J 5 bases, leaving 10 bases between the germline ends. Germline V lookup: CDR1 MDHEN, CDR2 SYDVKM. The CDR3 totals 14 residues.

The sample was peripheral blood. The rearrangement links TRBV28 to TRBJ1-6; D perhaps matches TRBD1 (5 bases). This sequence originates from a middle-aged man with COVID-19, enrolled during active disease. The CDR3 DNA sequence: TGTGCCAGCAGTCCAGGACAAAATAATTCACCCCTCCACTTT. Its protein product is CASSPGQNNSPLHF.